Listed below are T cell receptor beta chains from one sample, sequenced in a study of blood T cell repertoires in COVID-19. Sequencing was performed with immunoSEQ multiplex PCR; in TCRdb, only in-frame clones are kept and a portion is missing. The sample consists of 150,000 to 170,000 clones, 76% of them appearing once. Sequencing was carried out using peripheral blood. The source of these receptors is a woman older than 75 with acute or convalescent COVID-19. CDR3s include the opening cysteine and the closing phenylalanine or tryptophan. Some rows mark clone size as missing; the rest say once, few, many or name a class of expanded clone.

>TRBV11-2|-|TRBJ1-6
CASSLNFGSSPLHF
>TRBV21-1|-|TRBJ1-1
CASSKGVQGTREAFF
>TRBV6-5|-|TRBJ1-6
CASSTTDRENSPLHF
>TRBV11-2|-|TRBJ1-1
CASSLISSRNRGAFF
>TRBV9|-|TRBJ1-3
CASSVGDSYSGNTIYF
>TRBV19|many|TRBJ2-7
CASSIEAGLYEQYF
>TRBV3-1/TRBV3-2|-|TRBJ2-7
CASSQGTGRYEQYF
>TRBV7-3|-|TRBJ1-4
CASSLTGQFNEKLFF
>TRBV10-3|-|TRBJ1-4
CAISAGSGRTNEKLFF
>TRBV18|-|TRBJ1-2
CASSPTGLYGYTF
>TRBV5-1|-|TRBJ1-4
CASSAQGAGEKLFF
>TRBV7-6|-|TRBJ2-2
CASSKTGGEVTGELFF
>TRBV21-1|-|TRBJ1-2
CASTLGKQDNYGYTF
>TRBV30|-|TRBJ2-1
CAWSVGAGGIDEQFF
>TRBV9|-|TRBJ1-5
CASSGGDSNQPQHF
>TRBV7-9|-|TRBJ2-7
CASSLGWQGEREQYF
>TRBV4-3|-|TRBJ1-6
CASSQGTNRDGNSPLHF
>TRBV13|-|TRBJ1-2
CASSLGQGDYGYTF
>TRBV19|-|TRBJ2-1
CASIRTSGVINEQFF
>TRBV7-2|-|TRBJ2-7
CASSKGDAYEQYF